This T cell receptor (beta chain) was retrieved from a study of identical twins. Every one of the donors was a healthy Caucasian. The study, taken as a whole, reports: Its conclusions, products of cross-sectional statistical analysis, did not come from following the same donors. Cord blood beta clonotypes that were abundant carried fewer insertions, and memory repertoires showed no such trend.

The CDR3 extends over 15 amino acids. Germline V lookup: CDR1 SGHTA, CDR2 FQGNSA. Between the trimmed V and J ends, which lost 4 bases and 6 bases, there was a span of 16 bases. With regard to this clonotype: Antigen specificity is unknown.

TCRdb re-called the 5' RACE reads with MiXCR, one entry per CDR3 protein. The sample lists approximately 490,000 distinct CDR3 sequences, approximately 20% seen once, with around 0.47% in the top ten. This same sample was also taken into another study, of yellow fever vaccine responses in identical twins. As that report states: It has been reported that, in twins, the vaccine T cell response seemed partly convergent and partly personalized.

The chain uses TRBV7-2 and TRBJ2-4; the D gene could be TRBD1 or TRBD2 (5 bases each). The specimen sequenced was CD4+ T cells sorted from blood. The clonotype was recovered from a woman in her late teens or twenties in good health. This CDR3 is CASSSGPHQRNIQYF. CDR3 sequence (DNA): TGTGCCAGCAGCTCGGGACCTCACCAGAGAAACATTCAGTACTTC.